This T cell receptor (beta chain) came from a study of PD-1 blockade in mismatch repair-deficient tumors. Study as a whole: Patients had eleven to twelve mismatch repair-deficient cancer types, all previously treated and progressing.

Data came from immunoSEQ multiplex PCR; TCRdb stores just in-frame clones and leaves some out. The data contain some 48,000 clones, approximately 80% of them singletons. Only a few counts were recorded for this clone. Antigen: not known. An end of the junction differs from the germline gene, which may be a read error. Study findings and constraints: Tumor-resident clones, often undetectable pretreatment in blood, expanded then contracted after pembrolizumab.

This receptor was taken from an adult with mismatch repair-deficient cancer. The sample consisted of PBMCs, taken before pembrolizumab treatment.

The DNA for the CDR3 is TGTGCCAGTAGCGGGAGTCCAGGAGGAGAGACCCAGTACTTC. It encodes CASSGSPGGETQYF. The chain joins TRBV9 to TRBJ2-5, with TRBD2 identical over 9 bases. The CDR3 has 14 amino acids. Germline CDR1 SGDLS, CDR2 YYNGEE.